This record covers a single T cell receptor (beta chain). The antigen is undetermined. The sample comes from a study of blood T cells in healthy people across ages. Study at large: Roughly one uniquely barcoded beta molecule per two T cells was captured. Findings of the study overall: Diversity estimates drawn from one million T cells were deemed underestimates.

Trimming left V 6 bases short and J 6 bases short, with 12 bases between. This CDR3 spans 12 amino acids. Germline V gene lookup returns CDR1 SQVTM and CDR2 ANQGSEA. For the second PCR, which ran for 7 to 11 cycles, a sample-barcoded 5' primer and a J-beta primer mix were used. A single record per CDR3 protein comes from TCRdb applying MiXCR to the 5' RACE reads. The table records hundreds of thousands of distinct CDR3 sequences, roughly 50% of them present only once. The receptor was isolated from a man aged 25-40 years in good health. The chain carries TRBV29-1 and TRBJ2-1, with a weak D call TRBD2 (6 bases). The source material was blood. For the CDR3, the DNA is TGCAGCGTCGGAGGGCGGTTCAATGAGCAGTTCTTC. Translating it yields CSVGGRFNEQFF.